This TCR beta chain was sequenced for a study of T cells in Graves' hyperthyroidism and ophthalmopathy. Amplified regions were TCR beta CDR3 sequences from RNA transcripts. An initial round of RT-PCR targeting the TCR CDR3 relied on the HTBI primer set. TCRdb ran MiXCR on the multiplex PCR reads and lists one entry per CDR3 protein. The data hold approximately 610,000 distinct CDR3 sequences, with around 15% observed a single time. CDR1 ENHRY and CDR2 SYGVKD come from the germline V gene. The CDR3 sequence is 15 residues long. V shed 6 bases and J 5 bases; nucleotides not matched to a gene: 4. The rearrangement joins TRBV10-3 to TRBJ2-7; 16 bases agree with TRBD2. The receptor was derived from a woman aged 40 to 49 with Graves' ophthalmopathy. The source material was blood. CDR3 bases: TGTGCCATCAGGGGGACTAGCGGGAGGGAACACGAGCAGTACTTC. As protein: CAIRGTSGREHEQYF.